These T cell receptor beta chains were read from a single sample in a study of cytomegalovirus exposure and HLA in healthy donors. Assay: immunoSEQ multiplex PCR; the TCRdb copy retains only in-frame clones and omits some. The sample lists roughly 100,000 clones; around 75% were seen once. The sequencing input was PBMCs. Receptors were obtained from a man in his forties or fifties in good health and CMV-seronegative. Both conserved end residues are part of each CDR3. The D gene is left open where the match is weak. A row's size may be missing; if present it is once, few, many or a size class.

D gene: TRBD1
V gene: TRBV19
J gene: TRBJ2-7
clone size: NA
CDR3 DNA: TGTGCCAGTAGTCCACAGGGGGCCCTCTACGAGCAGTACTTC
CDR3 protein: CASSPQGALYEQYF

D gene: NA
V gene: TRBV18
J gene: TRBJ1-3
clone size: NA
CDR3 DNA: TGTGCCAGCTCACCACTGGACACAGGATCGGACACCATATATTTT
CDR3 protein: CASSPLDTGSDTIYF

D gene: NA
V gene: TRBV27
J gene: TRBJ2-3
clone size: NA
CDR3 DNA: TGTGCCAGCAGTGCGGGACGGCGGGGATCTGATACGCAGTATTTT
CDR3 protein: CASSAGRRGSDTQYF

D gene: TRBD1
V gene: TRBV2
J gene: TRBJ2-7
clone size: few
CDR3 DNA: TGTGCCAGCACGTTACAGGGGGCAGGAGAGCAGTACTTC
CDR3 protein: CASTLQGAGEQYF

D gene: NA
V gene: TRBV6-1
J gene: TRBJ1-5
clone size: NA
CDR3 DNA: TGTGCCAGCAGCCAGGGATATAGCAATCAGCCCCAGCATTTT
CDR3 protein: CASSQGYSNQPQHF

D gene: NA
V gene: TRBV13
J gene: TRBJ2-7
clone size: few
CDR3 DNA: TGTGCCAGCAGCCCCGACCTGGGTGACAGCTTCACCTACGAGCAGTACTTC
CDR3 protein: CASSPDLGDSFTYEQYF

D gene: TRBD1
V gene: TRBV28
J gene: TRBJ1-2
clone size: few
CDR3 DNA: TGTGCCAGCAGACGTTCAGGGGGTAACTATGGCTACACCTTC
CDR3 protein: CASRRSGGNYGYTF

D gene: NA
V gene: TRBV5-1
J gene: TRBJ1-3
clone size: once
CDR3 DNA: TGCGCCAGCAGCTTGGCCGGGGGGCCCGGTAACACCATATATTTT
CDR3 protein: CASSLAGGPGNTIYF

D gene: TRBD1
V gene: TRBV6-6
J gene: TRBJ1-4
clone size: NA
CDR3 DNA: TGTGCCAGCAGACAGGGGTCTCATGAAAAACTGTTTTTT
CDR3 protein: CASRQGSHEKLFF

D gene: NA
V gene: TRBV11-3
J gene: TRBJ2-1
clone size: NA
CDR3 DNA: TGTGCCAGCAGCAAAACAGGGTACGGAGAGCAGTTCTTC
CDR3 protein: CASSKTGYGEQFF

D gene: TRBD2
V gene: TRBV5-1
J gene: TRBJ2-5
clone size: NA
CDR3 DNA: TGCGCCAGCAGACGGGGGGGAGCGGGACAAGAGACCCAGTACTTC
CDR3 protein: CASRRGGAGQETQYF

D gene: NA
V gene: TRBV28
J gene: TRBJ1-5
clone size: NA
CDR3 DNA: TGTGCCAGCCGCGGCAGCTTCAATCAGCCCCAGCATTTT
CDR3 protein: CASRGSFNQPQHF

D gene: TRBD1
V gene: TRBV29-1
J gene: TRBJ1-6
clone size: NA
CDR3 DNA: TGCAGCGCAGACAGGGGGCTCTTCTCCCACTTT
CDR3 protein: CSADRGLFSHF

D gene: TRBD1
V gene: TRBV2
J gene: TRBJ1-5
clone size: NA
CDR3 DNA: TGTGCCAGCACCCTCGACAGGGTGGGTCAGCCCCAGCATTTT
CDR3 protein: CASTLDRVGQPQHF

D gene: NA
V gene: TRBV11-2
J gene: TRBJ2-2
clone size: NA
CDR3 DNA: TGTGCCAGCAGCTTAGGTCTCAGGGCCGGGGAGCTGTTTTTT
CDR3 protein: CASSLGLRAGELFF

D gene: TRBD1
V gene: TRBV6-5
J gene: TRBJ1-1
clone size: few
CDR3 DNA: TGTGCCAGCAGTGCCGGGACAGGGGCCACTGAAGCTTTCTTT
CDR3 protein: CASSAGTGATEAFF

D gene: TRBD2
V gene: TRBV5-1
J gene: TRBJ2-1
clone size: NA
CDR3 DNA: TGCGCCAGCAGCTTGTGGGGCCGGGGGGGCCCCAATGAGCAGTTCTTC
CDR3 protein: CASSLWGRGGPNEQFF

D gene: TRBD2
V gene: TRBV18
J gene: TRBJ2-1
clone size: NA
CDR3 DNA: TGTGCCAGCTCAGATGGGGGGGTTTCCTCCTACAATGAGCAGTTCTTC
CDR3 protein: CASSDGGVSSYNEQFF

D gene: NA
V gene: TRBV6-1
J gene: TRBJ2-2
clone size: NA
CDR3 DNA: TGTGCCAGCCCGATGGACAAGTACACCGGGGAGCTGTTTTTT
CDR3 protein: CASPMDKYTGELFF

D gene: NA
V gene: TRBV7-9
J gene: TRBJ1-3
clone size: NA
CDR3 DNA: TGTGCCAGCAGCTTCGCCGGGACAAACTCTGGAAACACCATATATTTT
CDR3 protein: CASSFAGTNSGNTIYF

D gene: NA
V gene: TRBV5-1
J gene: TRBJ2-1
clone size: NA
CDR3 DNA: TGCGCCAGCAGCTTATACTCGAGCTCCTACAATGAGCAGTTCTTC
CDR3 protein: CASSLYSSSYNEQFF

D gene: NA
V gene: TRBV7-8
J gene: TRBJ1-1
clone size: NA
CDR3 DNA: TGTGCCAGCAGCCCCGAAGGACTGTTGAACACTGAAGCTTTCTTT
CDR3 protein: CASSPEGLLNTEAFF

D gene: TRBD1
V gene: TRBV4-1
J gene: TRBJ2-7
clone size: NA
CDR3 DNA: TGCGCCAGCAGCCAGGCGGGGACAGGGGGCTACGAGCAGTACTTC
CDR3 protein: CASSQAGTGGYEQYF

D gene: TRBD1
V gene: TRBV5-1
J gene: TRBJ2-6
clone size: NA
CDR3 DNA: TGCGCCAGCAGCCCCCAGGGGGCCGGGGCCAACGTCCTGACTTTC
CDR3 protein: CASSPQGAGANVLTF

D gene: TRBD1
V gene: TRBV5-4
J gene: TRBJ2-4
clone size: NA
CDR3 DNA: TGTGCCAGCAGCTTGCGAGGGGGCTTGGAGAACATTCAGTACTTC
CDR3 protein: CASSLRGGLENIQYF

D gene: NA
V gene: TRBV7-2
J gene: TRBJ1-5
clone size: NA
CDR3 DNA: TGTGCCAGCAGCTTTATAGGGGTTGCGCAGCCCCAGCATTTT
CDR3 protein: CASSFIGVAQPQHF

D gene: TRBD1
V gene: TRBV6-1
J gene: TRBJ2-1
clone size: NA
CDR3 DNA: TGTGCCAGCAGTGCCAGACAGGGGGCCTCCTACAATGAGCAGTTCTTC
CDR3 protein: CASSARQGASYNEQFF

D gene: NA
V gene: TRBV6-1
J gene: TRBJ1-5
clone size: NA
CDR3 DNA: TGTGCCAGCTGGGGGGGAGATCAGCCCCAGCATTTT
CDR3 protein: CASWGGDQPQHF

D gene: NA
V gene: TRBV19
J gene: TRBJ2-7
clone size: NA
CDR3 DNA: TGTGCCAGTAGTATAGTCGTGGTGCCAGGGGCTTCCTACGAGCAGTACTTC
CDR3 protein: CASSIVVVPGASYEQYF

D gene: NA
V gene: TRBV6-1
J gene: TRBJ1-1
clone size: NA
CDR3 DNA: TGTGCCAGCAGGACAGAGATGAACACTGAAGCTTTCTTT
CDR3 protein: CASRTEMNTEAFF

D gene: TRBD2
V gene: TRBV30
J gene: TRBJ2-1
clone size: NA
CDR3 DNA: TGTGCCTGGATTGGGACTAGCGGGAGGGAAAATGAGCAGTTCTTC
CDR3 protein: CAWIGTSGRENEQFF

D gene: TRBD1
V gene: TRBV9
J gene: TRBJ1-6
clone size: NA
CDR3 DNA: TGTGCCAGCAGCCCCGTGGACAGGGATAATTCACCCCTCCACTTT
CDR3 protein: CASSPVDRDNSPLHF

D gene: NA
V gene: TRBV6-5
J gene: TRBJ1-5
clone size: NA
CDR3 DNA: TGTGCCAGCAGTTACTCGCTCAGGGGAGATCAGCCCCAGCATTTT
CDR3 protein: CASSYSLRGDQPQHF

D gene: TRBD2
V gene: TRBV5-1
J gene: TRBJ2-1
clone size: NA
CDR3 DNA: TGCGCCAGCAGCCCTAGCGGGAGGGGGAATGAGCAGTTCTTC
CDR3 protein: CASSPSGRGNEQFF

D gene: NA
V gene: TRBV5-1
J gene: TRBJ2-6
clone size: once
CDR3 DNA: TGCGCCAGCAGCCTCGGGGAATTCTCTGGGGCCAACGTCCTGACTTTC
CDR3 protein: CASSLGEFSGANVLTF

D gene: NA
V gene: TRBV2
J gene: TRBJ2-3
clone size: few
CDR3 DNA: TGTGCCAGCATGACCGGGAGATCGGTCTCAGGTCAAGATACGCAGTATTTT
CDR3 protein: CASMTGRSVSGQDTQYF

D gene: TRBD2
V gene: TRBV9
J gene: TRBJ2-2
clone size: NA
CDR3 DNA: TGTGCCAGCAGCCCCCGAAGGGGAGCGGGAAGTCGGCTGTTTTTT
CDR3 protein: CASSPRRGAGSRLFF